This TCR beta chain comes out of a study of blood T cell repertoires in COVID-19. Study-level background: T cells, B-cell-depleted T cells, or PBMCs supplied cDNA or gDNA.

This clone was recorded only once. Per the authors' pipeline: Scientists estimated how many nucleated cells there were by amplifying reference gene primers. TCRdb keeps only in-frame clones here, not all; method: immunoSEQ multiplex PCR. The V and J calls and clone size are taken from that table; D and trimming were inferred from the DNA. The table has roughly 60,000 clones, approximately 88% seen once. Germline assignment: CDR1 SGDLS and CDR2 YYNGEE. This CDR3 is 15 amino acids long. J was trimmed by 0 bases and V by 3 bases; bases with no gene match: 4. Seattle's enrolled individuals joined amid active infection and were then monitored longitudinally.

The sequence was obtained from a man aged 25 to 40 with COVID-19, enrolled during active disease. The chain is built from TRBV9 and TRBJ2-7; TRBD2 agrees at 9 bases. The specimen was peripheral blood. CDR3 protein: CASSAGLAISYEQYF. CDR3 nucleotides: TGTGCCAGCAGCGCCGGACTAGCGATCTCCTACGAGCAGTACTTC.